These T cell receptor beta chains were read from a single sample in a study of graft-versus-host responses after intestinal transplantation. The assay was immunoSEQ multiplex PCR, and TCRdb's table has in-frame clones only and misses some. The repertoire holds roughly 6,900 clones, with less than 25% as singletons. The material sequenced was alloreactive CD8+ T cells from a mixed lymphocyte reaction culture, taken before transplantation. The source is a human patient who was an organ donor for intestinal transplantation. Both conserved end residues are part of each CDR3. Each record gives: J gene, V gene, clone size, D gene, CDR3 protein, CDR3 DNA. The D gene is left open where the match is weak. Expanded clones get a size class; other rows say once, few or many, or leave the size out.

>TRBJ2-5|TRBV9|-|-
CASSVATSQETQYF
TGTGCCAGCAGCGTAGCTACCAGCCAAGAGACCCAGTACTTC
>TRBJ2-1|TRBV27|-|-
CASTWEAPYNEQFF
TGTGCCAGCACTTGGGAGGCCCCCTACAATGAGCAGTTCTTC
>TRBJ2-2|TRBV7-2|-|TRBD2
CASSARLAGSTGELFF
TGTGCCAGCAGCGCCAGACTAGCGGGGAGCACCGGGGAGCTGTTTTTT
>TRBJ2-7|TRBV11-2|-|TRBD1
CASSFTGDPYEQYF
TGTGCCAGCAGCTTTACAGGGGACCCCTACGAGCAGTACTTC
>TRBJ2-7|TRBV6-5|-|TRBD2
CASSYGLAGGYEQYF
TGTGCCAGCAGCTACGGACTAGCGGGAGGTTACGAGCAGTACTTC
>TRBJ2-6|TRBV27|few|-
CASSFPGANVLTF
TGTGCCAGCAGTTTCCCTGGGGCCAACGTCCTGACTTTC
>TRBJ2-7|TRBV7-9|-|TRBD2
CASSQELAGPYEQYF
TGTGCCAGCAGCCAAGAACTAGCGGGGCCATACGAGCAGTACTTC
>TRBJ2-7|TRBV11-3|-|-
CASSLAQGYEQYF
TGTGCCAGCAGCTTGGCACAGGGCTACGAGCAGTACTTC
>TRBJ2-2|TRBV7-9|few|TRBD2
CASRGLAGVRGAVF
TGTGCCAGCAGAGGACTAGCGGGAGTCCGGGGAGCTGTTTTT
>TRBJ2-3|TRBV7-9|few|TRBD2
CASSLDKPLAGVTDTQYF
TGTGCCAGCAGCTTAGATAAACCCCTAGCGGGAGTGACAGATACGCAGTATTTT
>TRBJ1-5|TRBV6-9|-|TRBD1
CASSEGDSEGQPQHF
TGTGCCAGCAGTGAAGGGGACAGTGAGGGTCAGCCCCAGCATTTT
>TRBJ1-1|TRBV6-5|-|TRBD1
CASSALGQGVTEAFF
TGTGCCAGCAGCGCCTTGGGACAGGGGGTCACTGAAGCTTTCTTT
>TRBJ2-5|TRBV4-1|medium-sized|TRBD2
CASSQEAGGPQTQYF
TGCGCCAGCAGCCAAGAAGCGGGAGGGCCGCAGACCCAGTACTTC
>TRBJ2-6|TRBV5-8|-|-
CASSQDSTGLGGANVLTF
TGCGCCAGCAGCCAAGATTCTACGGGGCTTGGTGGGGCCAACGTCCTGACTTTC
>TRBJ2-2|TRBV6-1|few|-
CASITGPGELFF
TGTGCCAGCATCACGGGACCCGGGGAGCTGTTTTTT
>TRBJ2-1|TRBV28|-|TRBD2
CASSLLAGAYNEQFF
TGTGCCAGCAGTTTACTAGCGGGAGCCTACAATGAGCAGTTCTTC
>TRBJ2-7|TRBV28|-|-
CASSFSYEQYF
TGTGCCAGCAGTTTCAGCTACGAGCAGTACTTC
>TRBJ1-4|TRBV27|few|TRBD1
CASSSRQGAAYEKLFF
TGTGCCAGCAGTTCCCGGCAGGGGGCAGCCTATGAAAAACTGTTTTTT
>TRBJ2-2|TRBV4-1|medium-sized|-
CASSPLGSGELFF
TGCGCCAGCAGCCCATTGGGATCCGGGGAGCTGTTTTTT
>TRBJ2-7|TRBV5-4|medium-sized|TRBD2
CASSFRTGLGEEQYF
TGTGCCAGCAGCTTCCGGACTGGACTAGGGGAGGAGCAGTACTTC
>TRBJ1-1|TRBV7-9|few|-
CASSLALGTEAFF
TGTGCCAGCAGCTTGGCGCTCGGGACTGAAGCTTTCTTT
>TRBJ1-1|TRBV14|medium-sized|-
CASSLGPGTRDEAFF
TGTGCCAGCAGCCTGGGACCCGGGACAAGAGATGAAGCTTTCTTT
>TRBJ2-1|TRBV6-4|-|TRBD2
CASSPWREGNSYNEQFF
TGTGCCAGCAGCCCCTGGCGGGAGGGTAACTCCTACAATGAGCAGTTCTTC
>TRBJ2-7|TRBV6-5|few|-
CACSSLLGGDSYEQYF
TGTGCCTGCAGTTCTTTACTAGGGGGAGATAGCTACGAGCAGTACTTC
>TRBJ1-3|TRBV10-3|-|-
CAISDPGAASPYSGNTIYF
TGTGCCATCAGTGATCCGGGGGCCGCTTCCCCGTACTCTGGAAACACCATATATTTT
>TRBJ2-2|TRBV27|-|-
CASSLRSSNTGELFF
TGTGCCAGCAGTCTCAGGTCATCGAACACCGGGGAGCTGTTTTTT
>TRBJ2-3|TRBV29-1|-|-
CSVEEDSPDTQYF
TGCAGCGTTGAAGAGGATAGCCCAGATACGCAGTATTTT
>TRBJ2-3|TRBV28|-|TRBD2
CASSLELAPSTDTQYF
TGTGCCAGCAGTTTAGAACTAGCGCCAAGCACAGATACGCAGTATTTT
>TRBJ1-5|TRBV6-6|-|TRBD1
CASSPWTGANQPQHF
TGTGCCAGCAGTCCCTGGACAGGAGCTAATCAGCCCCAGCATTTT
>TRBJ2-6|TRBV4-3|-|-
CASSPVLRDPDIGGANVLTF
TGCGCCAGCAGCCCAGTACTCCGGGACCCAGATATAGGGGGGGCCAACGTCCTGACTTTC
>TRBJ2-7|TRBV2|large|TRBD2
CASRPTSAFYEQYF
TGTGCCAGCAGACCCACTAGCGCGTTCTACGAGCAGTACTTC
>TRBJ1-1|TRBV7-4|few|TRBD1
CASSLYDRGDTEAFF
TGTGCCAGCAGCTTATACGACAGGGGCGACACTGAAGCTTTCTTT
>TRBJ2-3|TRBV7-3|few|-
CASSLGAGRDTQYF
TGTGCCAGCAGCTTAGGAGCTGGACGGGATACGCAGTATTTT
>TRBJ1-6|TRBV10-3|-|-
CAISEVWGVWVPYNSPLHF
TGTGCCATCAGTGAAGTCTGGGGGGTTTGGGTCCCCTATAATTCACCCCTCCACTTT
>TRBJ1-5|TRBV7-9|few|-
CASSLEEGGDQPQHF
TGTGCCAGCAGCTTAGAAGAGGGGGGGGATCAGCCCCAGCATTTT
>TRBJ2-3|TRBV10-2|-|TRBD2
CASTPSGRTDTQYF
TGCGCCAGCACTCCTAGCGGACGCACAGATACGCAGTATTTT
>TRBJ1-2|TRBV30|-|-
CAWSVALIPFF
TGTGCCTGGAGTGTAGCCCTGATCCCTTTCTTC
>TRBJ2-3|TRBV4-3|medium-sized|TRBD2
CASSQDRAGGPTDTQYF
TGCGCCAGCAGCCAAGATCGAGCGGGAGGGCCGACAGATACGCAGTATTTT
>TRBJ2-3|TRBV27|medium-sized|TRBD2
CASSLWGLAADTQYF
TGTGCCAGCAGTTTATGGGGACTAGCGGCAGATACGCAGTATTTT
>TRBJ2-7|TRBV10-3|-|TRBD2
CASSLTSGSEQYF
TGTGCCAGCAGTTTGACTAGCGGGAGCGAGCAGTACTTC
>TRBJ2-1|TRBV4-2|few|-
CASSPGLLYNEQFF
TGTGCCAGCAGCCCCGGACTACTATACAATGAGCAGTTCTTC
>TRBJ1-1|TRBV4-1|once|-
CASNRNRASNTEAFF
TGTGCCAGCAACCGAAACAGGGCTTCGAACACTGAAGCTTTCTTT
>TRBJ1-5|TRBV9|few|TRBD1
CASSAPTGGGNQPQHF
TGTGCCAGCAGCGCCCCGACAGGGGGTGGCAATCAGCCCCAGCATTTT
>TRBJ2-1|TRBV7-6|few|-
CASSLALWDSYNEQFF
TGTGCCAGCAGCTTAGCGCTGTGGGACTCCTACAATGAGCAGTTCTTC
>TRBJ2-7|TRBV28|-|-
CASSFSRVGEQYF
TGTGCCAGCAGTTTTAGTCGTGTGGGCGAGCAGTACTTC
>TRBJ2-7|TRBV10-3|-|TRBD2
CAIRVYGTSGGPYEQYF
TGTGCCATCAGAGTCTACGGGACTAGCGGGGGGCCCTACGAGCAGTACTTC
>TRBJ1-1|TRBV7-3|few|TRBD1
CASRGTAGFEAFF
TGTGCCAGCAGGGGGACAGCAGGCTTTGAAGCTTTCTTT
>TRBJ2-5|TRBV13|-|-
CASSLGTRQETQYF
TGTGCCAGCAGCTTAGGGACTAGGCAAGAGACCCAGTACTTC
>TRBJ1-5|TRBV4-2|few|-
CASSQARFLVLFNQPQHF
TGTGCCAGCAGCCAAGCCCGATTCCTGGTCTTATTCAATCAGCCCCAGCATTTT
>TRBJ2-5|TRBV27|few|TRBD1
CASSNGTGGGETQYF
TGTGCCAGCAGTAACGGGACAGGGGGGGGAGAGACCCAGTACTTC
>TRBJ2-1|TRBV6-6|-|TRBD2
CASSFGTRDLGEQFF
TGTGCCAGCAGTTTCGGGACTAGAGATTTGGGTGAGCAGTTCTTC
>TRBJ2-1|TRBV4-2|-|TRBD2
CASSQVFLAVLYNEQFF
TGTGCCAGCAGCCAAGTGTTCCTAGCGGTACTCTACAATGAGCAGTTCTTC
>TRBJ1-2|TRBV27|medium-sized|-
CASSFFPDSNYGYTF
TGTGCCAGCAGTTTTTTTCCTGACAGCAACTATGGCTACACCTTC